One sample yielded the 25 T cell receptor beta chains listed below, sequenced in a study of PD-L1 blockade in urothelial cancer. Profiling relied on immunoSEQ multiplex PCR, and the TCRdb table lists in-frame clones only, not all of them. Of tens of thousands of clones listed, 75% to 90% were seen once; the top ten hold 15%. The time point is: pretreatment peripheral blood. The source material was PBMCs, sampled around atezolizumab (anti-PD-L1) treatment. The receptors were gathered from a man in his 60s with urothelial cancer.

The chain is built from TRBV4-3 and TRBJ1-2, with no clear D. The V end was cut by 5 bases, the J end by 8 bases, with 9 bases between. Germline V gene sequence: CDR1 LGHNA, CDR2 YSLEER. This CDR3 comprises 11 residues. The CDR3 protein is CASSDSGGYTF. The CDR3 region has the DNA TGCGCCAGCAGCGATTCGGGGGGCTACACCTTC.

The chain has TRBV7-9 and TRBJ1-4; D remains ambiguous. The CDR3 totals 14 residues. Germline CDR1 is SEHNR and CDR2 is FQNEAQ (reference sequence). V was clipped by 2 bases and J by 7 bases, with 11 bases between them. In nucleotides, the CDR3 is TGTGCCAGCAGCTTATCGGGGATTTCTGAAAAACTGTTTTTT. As protein: CASSLSGISEKLFF.

The rearrangement joins TRBV19 to TRBJ2-2, with a weak D call TRBD1 (5 bases). There are 14 residues in the CDR3. The V end was cut by 7 bases, the J end by 4 bases, with 13 bases between. CDR1 and CDR2 (germline): LNHDA, SQIVND (reference sequence). CDR3 in amino acids: CASNAGSGTGELFF. The DNA for the CDR3 is TGTGCCAGTAACGCAGGGTCGGGCACCGGGGAGCTGTTTTTT.

This chain links TRBV28 with TRBJ1-3, with 8 bases identical to TRBD1. Germline assignment: CDR1 MDHEN and CDR2 SYDVKM. The CDR3 is 16 amino acids. V trimming: 6 bases; J trimming: 0 bases; junction bases outside the gene matches: 7. CDR3 coding DNA: TGTGCCAGCAGCCGGACAGGGTCTAACTCTGGAAACACCATATATTTT. The encoded protein is CASSRTGSNSGNTIYF.

This clone has only one observation. V usage is TRBV30 and J usage is TRBJ1-1; D gene ambiguous. This CDR3 is built from 15 residues. V was shortened by 1 base and J by 4 bases, with 16 bases between the two germline ends. Germline-derived CDR1 and CDR2 are GTSNPN and SVGIG (reference sequence). The CDR3 DNA reads TGTGCCTGGAGTGAGGACTCCAACTATATCACTGAAGCTTTCTTT. Translating it yields CAWSEDSNYITEAFF.

The chain uses TRBV7-2 and TRBJ2-1, with 10 bases matching TRBD2. Per the germline V gene, CDR1 is SGHTA and CDR2 is FQGNSA. The trim removed 5 bases at V and 8 bases at J, leaving 12 bases unmatched. This CDR3 has 16 amino acids. This CDR3 is CASSPLWSGGADEQFF. The CDR3, as DNA: TGTGCCAGCAGCCCCTTGTGGAGCGGGGGGGCCGATGAGCAGTTCTTC.

In its sample, this clone was seen a few times. V gene TRBV27 combines with J gene TRBJ2-2; a possible D gene is TRBD1 (7 bases). This CDR3 is 18 amino acids long. In germline, CDR1 is MNHEY, CDR2 SMNVEV (reference sequence). Trimming removed 5 bases from V and 5 bases from J, with 24 bases in between. CDR3 region: CASSPGQLRAAGTGELFF. In nucleotides, the CDR3 is TGTGCCAGCAGTCCGGGACAGCTAAGGGCGGCGGGGACCGGGGAGCTGTTTTTT.

This chain links TRBV2 with TRBJ1-5; maybe TRBD1 (6 bases). Germline CDR1 SNHLY, CDR2 FYNNEI. The CDR3 totals 15 residues. The V and J ends lost 6 bases and 0 bases respectively, with 12 bases between them. The CDR3: CASRWGRSSNQPQHF. The CDR3 DNA reads as TGTGCCAGCAGATGGGGGCGGAGTAGCAATCAGCCCCAGCATTTT.

The J gene is TRBJ1-5, the V gene TRBV15; 12 bases are shared with TRBD1. The CDR3 contains 16 residues. The germline gives CDR1 LNHNV, CDR2 YYDKDF (reference sequence). The J segment lost 7 bases and the V segment lost 6 bases, leaving 10 bases of the junction unmatched. CDR3 coding DNA: TGTGCCACCAGGAGCCTGGGACAGGGGGCGCGGCAGCCCCAGCATTTT. Its protein is CATRSLGQGARQPQHF. Full variable domain (outside the CDR3, taken from reference TRBV15 and TRBJ1-5): DAMVIQNPRYQVTQFGKPVTLSCSQTLNHNVMYWYQQKSSQAPKLLFHYYDKDFNNEADTPDNFQSRRPNTSFCFLDIRSPGLGDTAMYLCATRSLGQGARQPQHFGDGTRLSIL.

The chain joins TRBV7-6 to TRBJ2-3; 8 bases agree with TRBD1. V gave up 5 bases and J gave up 1 base; unmatched junction bases: 5. Germline-derived CDR1 and CDR2 are SGHVS and FNYEAQ. The CDR3 is made up of 15 amino acids. Written as DNA, the CDR3 is TGTGCCAGCAGCAAGGACAGGGTGGGCACAGATACGCAGTATTTT. Amino acids: CASSKDRVGTDTQYF.

This chain joins TRBV15 and TRBJ1-5; the D is unclear. Germline V gene lookup returns CDR1 LNHNV and CDR2 YYDKDF (reference sequence). The CDR3 spans 15 residues. Trimming left V 0 bases short and J 5 bases short, with 11 bases between. CDR3 DNA: TGTGCCACCAGCAGAGATCTCGGTCTCGATCAGCCCCAGCATTTT. Its translation is CATSRDLGLDQPQHF.

The chain recombines TRBV7-9 with TRBJ1-1; 7 bases are a match to TRBD1. Per the germline V gene, CDR1 is SEHNR and CDR2 is FQNEAQ (reference sequence). This CDR3 is 15 amino acids long. With 1 base clipped from V and 0 bases from J, the junction kept 2 bases outside the gene matches. This chain's CDR3 is CASSLGRGMNTEAFF. The DNA of the CDR3 is TGTGCCAGCAGCTTAGGCAGGGGGATGAACACTGAAGCTTTCTTT.

The genes are TRBV11-2 and TRBJ2-5, with D maybe TRBD2 (5 bases). CDR1 is SGHAT and CDR2 is FQNNGV in the germline V gene. The CDR3 loop spans 13 amino acids. Trimming removed 3 bases from V and 5 bases from J, with 10 bases in between. The CDR3 reads CASSLTGMETQYF. CDR3 nucleotide sequence: TGTGCCAGCAGCTTGACGGGGATGGAGACCCAGTACTTC.

The chain is built from TRBV29-1 and TRBJ1-1, with a tentative D call TRBD1 (5 bases). Germline CDR1 and CDR2: SQVTM and ANQGSEA. The germline V and J ends were trimmed by 7 bases and 7 bases, with 10 bases remaining between them. This CDR3 contains 10 residues. CDR3 residues: CSADRNEAFF. CDR3 nucleotide sequence: TGCAGCGCCGACAGAAATGAAGCTTTCTTT.

The gene calls are TRBV30 and TRBJ2-1; perhaps TRBD2 as D (7 bases). Trimming pared 4 bases from V and 8 bases from J, leaving 15 bases between. The CDR3 runs to 13 residues. Germline CDR1 GTSNPN, CDR2 SVGIG (reference sequence). The CDR3 reads CAWNEGGYDEQFF. The CDR3 bases are TGTGCCTGGAATGAGGGGGGGTACGATGAGCAGTTCTTC.

The genes are TRBV7-2 and TRBJ2-7; 7 bases are a match to TRBD1. CDR3 length: 14 residues. V trimming: 1 base; J trimming: 7 bases; junction bases outside the gene matches: 7. The germline V gene has CDR1 SGHTA and CDR2 FQGNSA. The chain's CDR3 is CASSLVGGSDEQYF. DNA for the CDR3: TGTGCCAGCAGCTTAGTAGGGGGCAGTGATGAGCAGTACTTC.

The V call is TRBV30, the J call TRBJ1-3; no clear D gene. With 2 bases removed from V and 4 bases from J, the gap between germline ends came to 12 bases. Germline V gene lookup returns CDR1 GTSNPN and CDR2 SVGIG (reference sequence). This CDR3 spans 14 amino acids. Written as DNA, the CDR3 is TGTGCCTGGAGTAGAATGGGCGAAGGAAACACCATATATTTT. Protein: CAWSRMGEGNTIYF.

The genes are TRBV10-1 and TRBJ1-5; D may be TRBD1 (5 bases). V shed 0 bases and J shed 6 bases, with 21 bases lying between them. This CDR3 is 18 amino acids long. Germline CDR1 reads WNHNN; CDR2 reads SYGVQD (reference sequence). The CDR3: CASSESSQWGIWGQPQHF. CDR3 nucleotide sequence: TGCGCCAGCAGTGAGTCGAGCCAATGGGGCATTTGGGGTCAGCCCCAGCATTTT.

The chain joins TRBV6-6 to TRBJ2-3, with 12 positions matching TRBD1. The CDR3 sequence is 16 residues long. The J segment lost 4 bases and the V segment lost 7 bases, leaving 9 bases of the junction unmatched. Germline CDR1 and CDR2: MNHNY and SVGAGI (reference sequence). CDR3 loop: CASIKGQGAFADTQYF. CDR3 DNA: TGTGCCAGCATCAAGGGACAGGGGGCCTTTGCAGATACGCAGTATTTT.

The rearrangement links TRBV7-9 to TRBJ2-7, with D perhaps TRBD1 (7 bases). Germline V CDR1 and CDR2: SEHNR, FQNEAQ (reference sequence). There are 14 residues in the CDR3. V was pared by 1 base and J by 4 bases, with 11 bases between. CDR3 loop: CASSLDRGLYEQYF. The CDR3 DNA sequence: TGTGCCAGCAGCTTAGACAGGGGACTGTACGAGCAGTACTTC.

This chain joins TRBV19 and TRBJ1-2, with D perhaps TRBD1 (5 bases). The CDR3 is 14 residues long. CDR1 and CDR2 (germline): LNHDA, SQIVND (reference sequence). The germline V and J ends were trimmed by 8 bases and 2 bases, with 15 bases remaining between them. The DNA for the CDR3 is TGTGCCAGTCAGGGCCTCGCGGGGAACTATGGCTACACCTTC. This gives the protein CASQGLAGNYGYTF. Combining the CDR3 with reference TRBV19 and TRBJ1-2 gives the whole variable domain DGGITQSPKYLFRKEGQNVTLSCEQNLNHDAMYWYRQDPGQGLRLIYYSQIVNDFQKGDIAEGYSVSREKKESFPLTVTSAQKNPTAFYLCASQGLAGNYGYTFGSGTRLTVV.

The chain recombines TRBV5-6 with TRBJ1-2; the match to TRBD1 covers 9 bases. The CDR3 consists of 14 residues. V dropped 4 bases and J dropped 3; count of bases not matched to a gene: 4. CDR1 and CDR2 from the germline V gene are SGHDT and YYEEEE. CDR3 bases: TGTGCCAGCAGCACAGGGGGCTCGGACTATGGCTACACCTTC. The encoded protein is CASSTGGSDYGYTF.

The rearrangement uses TRBV5-1 and TRBJ2-7; possible D gene TRBD2, 7 bases. CDR3 length: 16 amino acids. Germline V gives CDR1 SGHRS, CDR2 YFSETQ. V was clipped by 0 bases and J by 5 bases, with 18 bases between them. CDR3 protein: CASSLDGGPGGDEQYF. In nucleotides, the CDR3 is TGCGCCAGCAGCTTGGACGGGGGGCCGGGGGGCGACGAGCAGTACTTC. Full variable domain (outside the CDR3, taken from reference TRBV5-1 and TRBJ2-7): KAGVTQTPRYLIKTRGQQVTLSCSPISGHRSVSWYQQTPGQGLQFLFEYFSETQRNKGNFPGRFSGRQFSNSRSEMNVSTLELGDSALYLCASSLDGGPGGDEQYFGPGTRLTVT.

The chain links TRBV28 to TRBJ1-5; perhaps TRBD1 as D (5 bases). V lost 7 bases, J lost 3 bases, and 16 bases lay in between. Germline CDR1 MDHEN, CDR2 SYDVKM. This CDR3 spans 15 amino acids. The CDR3 DNA is TGTGCCAGCACCCTACGGTGGGGGGTCAATCAGCCCCAGCATTTT. Its translation is CASTLRWGVNQPQHF.

The chain links TRBV5-1 to TRBJ2-5; tentatively, D is TRBD1 (5 bases). Germline V gene sequence: CDR1 SGHRS, CDR2 YFSETQ. With 2 bases removed from V and 0 bases from J, the gap between germline ends came to 8 bases. There are 14 residues in the CDR3. CDR3 in amino acids: CASSLTTDQETQYF. CDR3 sequence (DNA): TGCGCCAGCAGCTTAACGACAGACCAAGAGACCCAGTACTTC.